The rows below give T cell receptor beta chains drawn from one sample of a study of cytomegalovirus exposure and HLA in healthy donors. Using immunoSEQ multiplex PCR, the repertoire was profiled, and TCRdb retains in-frame clones only, with some absent. Its clone listing holds about 83,000 clones. Input material: PBMCs. The receptor set was obtained from a man younger than 35 in good health and CMV-seropositive. The CDR3 runs from the conserved cysteine through the conserved F or W. The D gene is left open where the match is weak.

d_call j_call v_call cdr3_nt cdr3_aa
NA TRBJ2-3 TRBV19 TGTGCCAGTAGTATAGTGGGAGGGGGAACAGATACGCAGTATTTT CASSIVGGGTDTQYF
NA TRBJ2-1 TRBV19 TGTGCCAGTAGTACCAGACAGATGGGTGAGCAGTTCTTC CASSTRQMGEQFF
NA TRBJ2-7 TRBV6-1 TGTGCCAGCAGTGGGCCGGGTAGAAACGAGCAGTACTTC CASSGPGRNEQYF
NA TRBJ1-1 TRBV6-1 TGTGCCAGCAGTGAAGATGATGTCCGAGGGGCTTTCTTT CASSEDDVRGAFF
NA TRBJ2-2 TRBV10-3 TGTGCCATCAGTGAGGGGCTGAACACCGGGGAGCTGTTTTTT CAISEGLNTGELFF
TRBD2 TRBJ2-1 TRBV11-2 TGTGCCAGCAGCGGCAGCGGGGGCCTCTACAATGAGCAGTTCTTC CASSGSGGLYNEQFF
TRBD1 TRBJ2-7 TRBV28 TGTGCCAGCAGAGTAATTCGGACAGGGGCCCACGAGCAGTACTTC CASRVIRTGAHEQYF
NA TRBJ2-7 TRBV7-6 TGTGCCAGCAGCTTAGCGCGGAGGCCCCGGGACGAGCAGTACTTC CASSLARRPRDEQYF
TRBD1 TRBJ1-2 TRBV5-1 TGCGCCAGCAGCCCGGACAGGGAAGAAACGGGCTACACCTTC CASSPDREETGYTF
NA TRBJ1-1 TRBV11-1 TGTGCCAGCAGCTTAGGCACAAACACTGAAGCTTTCTTT CASSLGTNTEAFF
TRBD2 TRBJ2-7 TRBV5-6 TGTGCCAGCAGCTTGGGGGGACTAATCGAGCAGTACTTC CASSLGGLIEQYF
TRBD2 TRBJ2-7 TRBV28 TGTGCCAGCAGTTTAGCGGCGGGAGGGTCATCCTACGAGCAGTACTTC CASSLAAGGSSYEQYF
TRBD1 TRBJ1-4 TRBV19 TGTGCCAGTACCGGGAAGGGGGCAGGAACTAATGAAAAACTGTTTTTT CASTGKGAGTNEKLFF
NA TRBJ2-3 TRBV5-1 TGCGCCAGCAGCCTAGGGGAAGTAATAGATACGCAGTATTTT CASSLGEVIDTQYF
NA TRBJ1-1 TRBV5-1 TGCGCCAGCAGCTCAACTGAGGGCAGTTTTGTGGCAGAAGCTTTCTTT CASSSTEGSFVAEAFF
NA TRBJ2-1 TRBV7-2 TGTGCCAGCAGCTTAGTGGGGGCTAGCCCTCCCCAAGGCCATGAGCAGTTCTTC CASSLVGASPPQGHEQFF
NA TRBJ2-5 TRBV28 TGTGCCAGCAGTCCCAACAGGGTCGTGGGACAAGAGACCCAGTACTTC CASSPNRVVGQETQYF
NA TRBJ1-5 TRBV7-9 TGTGCCAGCAGCTTAGCTACAGTAGGGCCCCAGCATTTT CASSLATVGPQHF
NA TRBJ2-7 TRBV5-1 TGCGCCAGCAGCTTGTCGCCGGGGAGCTCCTACGAGCAGTACTTC CASSLSPGSSYEQYF
NA TRBJ1-6 TRBV30 TGTGCCTGGAGTGAACAGGGCTTCAAACCCCTCCACTTT CAWSEQGFKPLHF
TRBD2 TRBJ2-1 TRBV9 TGTGCCAGCAGCGTAGGGGGTAGCGGGCCATACAATGAGCAGTTCTTC CASSVGGSGPYNEQFF
NA TRBJ1-2 TRBV30 TGTGCCTGGAGTGTAGGCGGGGATGGCTACACCTTC CAWSVGGDGYTF
NA TRBJ1-5 TRBV5-4 TGTGCCAGCAGCTTGCAGGGGATAAATCAGCCCCAGCATTTT CASSLQGINQPQHF
TRBD1 TRBJ1-1 TRBV29-1 TGCAGCGTTGTCCAGGGGGCCTCGGACACTGAAGCTTTCTTT CSVVQGASDTEAFF
TRBD1 TRBJ2-7 TRBV6-1 TGTGCCAGCAGTCCAGGGACAGGGGTGGGCGAGCAGTACTTC CASSPGTGVGEQYF
TRBD2 TRBJ2-3 TRBV7-6 TGTGCCAGCAGCTTACTTGGCGGGGGGGATATAGATACGCAGTATTTT CASSLLGGGDIDTQYF
TRBD2 TRBJ2-1 TRBV5-1 TGCGTGAGCTCCGGGGACTACTACAATGAGCAGTTCTTC CVSSGDYYNEQFF
NA TRBJ1-2 TRBV28 TGTGCCAGCAGTCCTAGGACAGCCAGATCCTATGGCTACACCTTC CASSPRTARSYGYTF
TRBD1 TRBJ2-7 TRBV7-8 TGTGCCAGCAGCTTAGCTCCTTACCAGGGACAGGACTACGAGCAGTACTTC CASSLAPYQGQDYEQYF
TRBD2 TRBJ2-3 TRBV4-2 TGTGCCAGCAGCCAAGATGGGGTGGCTAGCGGGAGAGATACGCAGTATTTT CASSQDGVASGRDTQYF
TRBD1 TRBJ1-1 TRBV4-1 TGCGCCAGCAGCCAGACAGGGAAAACGCCCAACACTGAAGCTTTCTTT CASSQTGKTPNTEAFF
NA TRBJ1-1 TRBV29-1 TGCAGCGTGGAACAGAACACTGAAGCTTTCTTT CSVEQNTEAFF
TRBD2 TRBJ2-3 TRBV11-2 TGTGCCAGCAGCATTAGCGGGGGGGTGGAAGATACGCAGTATTTT CASSISGGVEDTQYF
NA TRBJ2-7 TRBV19 TGTGCCAGTAGTATATCAGCCAATGGGGCTCGCGAGCAGTACTTC CASSISANGAREQYF
NA TRBJ1-2 TRBV30 TGTGCCTGGAGCGGGGGGGGGTATGGCTACACCTTC CAWSGGGYGYTF
NA TRBJ1-1 TRBV7-9 TGTGCCAGCAGCTTAGTGGACGGCAGGGAAATCTTT CASSLVDGREIF
TRBD2 TRBJ2-1 TRBV2 TGTGCCAGCAGTTTTTGGGGGGGTCATGAGCAGTTCTTC CASSFWGGHEQFF
NA TRBJ1-1 TRBV5-1 TGCGCCAGCAGCTTGGACAGGCCGAACACTGAAGCTTTCTTT CASSLDRPNTEAFF
NA TRBJ1-1 TRBV7-2 TGTGCCAGCAGCCCATTGGAAGAGGGCACTGAAGCTTTCTTT CASSPLEEGTEAFF
TRBD1 TRBJ2-7 TRBV19 TGTGCCAGTAGGGAGGAGGACAGGGGTCTATACGAGCAGTACTTC CASREEDRGLYEQYF
TRBD2 TRBJ2-4 TRBV6-1 TGTGCCAGCAGTGAACCTGGAGCGGGAACTAGCTTTCAGTACTTC CASSEPGAGTSFQYF
NA TRBJ2-7 TRBV5-6 TGTGCCAGCAGCTGGGCACGGGATGAGGCTGCCGAGCAGTACTTC CASSWARDEAAEQYF
TRBD1 TRBJ2-2 TRBV12-5 TGTGCTAGTGGTTTGGACCAGGGACAGGGGCAAACCGGGGAGCTGTTTTTT CASGLDQGQGQTGELFF
NA TRBJ1-1 TRBV4-1 TGCGCCAGCAGCCAACCGAAGACAGATCCGAACACTGAAGCTTTCTTT CASSQPKTDPNTEAFF
TRBD1 TRBJ2-7 TRBV25-1 TGTGCCAGCAGTTCCGGGACAGAAATCACCTACGAGCAGTACTTC CASSSGTEITYEQYF
TRBD1 TRBJ1-1 TRBV27 TGTGCCAGCAGTATTACAGGGGCGGGCACTGAAGCTTTCTTT CASSITGAGTEAFF
NA TRBJ1-1 TRBV11-2 TGTGCCAGCAGCTTAGGGCAGGGGATAGAGGCTTTCTTT CASSLGQGIEAFF
NA TRBJ2-3 TRBV9 TGTGCCAGCAGCGGGGGGCGGCCCGAAGGAGATACGCAGTATTTT CASSGGRPEGDTQYF